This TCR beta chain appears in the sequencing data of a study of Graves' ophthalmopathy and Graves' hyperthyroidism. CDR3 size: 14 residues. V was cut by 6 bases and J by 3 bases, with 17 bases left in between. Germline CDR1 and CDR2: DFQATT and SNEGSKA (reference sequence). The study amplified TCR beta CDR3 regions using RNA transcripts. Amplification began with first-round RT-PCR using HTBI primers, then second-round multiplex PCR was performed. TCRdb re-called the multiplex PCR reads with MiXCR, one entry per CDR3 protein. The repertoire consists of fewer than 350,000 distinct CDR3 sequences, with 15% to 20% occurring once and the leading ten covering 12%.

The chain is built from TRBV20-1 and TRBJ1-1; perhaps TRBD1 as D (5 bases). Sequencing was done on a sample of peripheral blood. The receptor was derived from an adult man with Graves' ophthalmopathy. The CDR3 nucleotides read TGCAGTGCCGGGGGGGGGTCACAACACACTGAAGCTTTCTTT. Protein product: CSAGGGSQHTEAFF.